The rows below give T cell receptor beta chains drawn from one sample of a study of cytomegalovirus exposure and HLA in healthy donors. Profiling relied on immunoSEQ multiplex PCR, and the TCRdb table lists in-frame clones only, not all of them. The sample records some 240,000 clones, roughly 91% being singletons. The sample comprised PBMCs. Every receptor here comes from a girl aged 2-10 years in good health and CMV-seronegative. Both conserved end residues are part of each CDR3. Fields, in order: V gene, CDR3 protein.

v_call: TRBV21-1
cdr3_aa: CASSRAGNQPQHF

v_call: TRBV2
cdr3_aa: CASRWDSPTNYGYTF

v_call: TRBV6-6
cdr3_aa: CASVVPRGKNTEAFF

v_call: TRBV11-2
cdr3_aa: CASSFGVYLGELFF

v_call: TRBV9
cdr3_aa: CASSPNVAGGTEAFF

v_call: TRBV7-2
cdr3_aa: CASSGGRREGLGDTQYF

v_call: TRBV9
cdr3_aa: CASSVGSLNPSGYTF

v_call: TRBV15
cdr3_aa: CATSRADGGPSYEQYF

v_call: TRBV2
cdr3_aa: CASRVGGYGYTF

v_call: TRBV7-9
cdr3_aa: CASSRLAGEHNEQFF

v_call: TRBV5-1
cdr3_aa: CASSVTSGGHQETQYF

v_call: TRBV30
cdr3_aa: CAWSQVGTGELFF

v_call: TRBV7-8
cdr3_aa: CASSLTRDGSEKLFF

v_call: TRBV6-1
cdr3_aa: CASSLGTTNYGYTF

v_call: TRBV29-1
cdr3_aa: CSVDGGRLPPNEQFF

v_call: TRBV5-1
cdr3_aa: CASSPRPAGGANTGELFF

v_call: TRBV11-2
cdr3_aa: CASSLVSSGVVYNEQFF

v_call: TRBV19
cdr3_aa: CASTADRANTEAFF

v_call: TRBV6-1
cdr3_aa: CASSHRVGDQPQHF

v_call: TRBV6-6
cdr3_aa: CAGGQGLNTEAFF

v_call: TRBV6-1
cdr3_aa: CASSEETGYSPLHF

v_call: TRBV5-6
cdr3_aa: CASSRGQATEAFF

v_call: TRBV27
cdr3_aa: CASSLSSADRVSPLHF

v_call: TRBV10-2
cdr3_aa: CASSGTGVDQPQHF

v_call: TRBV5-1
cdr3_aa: CASSLDGQSFYGYTF

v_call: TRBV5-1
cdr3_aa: CASSLAGANVLTF

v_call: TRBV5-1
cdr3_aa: CASSFRGGTSSYGQYF

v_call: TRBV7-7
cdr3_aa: CASRRTGTGFNTGELFF

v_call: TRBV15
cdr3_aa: CATSNSGTGSRPLYGYTF